These T cell receptor beta chains were read from a single sample in a study of cytomegalovirus exposure and HLA in healthy donors. The method was immunoSEQ multiplex PCR; TCRdb's version includes in-frame clones alone and lacks a portion of them. The sample records roughly 100,000 clones, around 76% being singletons. Sequencing was performed on PBMCs. The source of these receptors is a man aged 40-49 years in good health and CMV-seropositive. The CDR3 runs from the conserved cysteine through the conserved F or W. The D gene is left open where the match is weak. Size is stated for part of the rows, as once, few or many counts, or as a class when the clone is expanded.

j_call	clone_size	d_call	v_call	cdr3_aa	cdr3_nt
TRBJ2-2	few	TRBD2	TRBV11-2	CASSSLAGRRAGELFF	TGTGCCAGCAGTTCGCTAGCGGGACGGAGGGCCGGGGAGCTGTTTTTT
TRBJ2-2	-	TRBD1	TRBV6-5	CASSTGAHTGELFF	TGTGCCAGTTCAACAGGGGCCCACACCGGGGAGCTGTTTTTT
TRBJ2-7	-	TRBD2	TRBV10-3	CATGTSPNEQYF	TGTGCCACGGGGACTAGCCCCAACGAGCAGTACTTC
TRBJ1-5	-	-	TRBV5-6	CASSLTSIRGNQPQHF	TGTGCCAGCAGCTTGACAAGCATTCGGGGCAATCAGCCCCAGCATTTT
TRBJ2-7	-	TRBD2	TRBV5-4	CASSLRPFRSGGSYEQYF	TGTGCCAGCAGCTTGAGGCCCTTTCGTAGCGGGGGTTCCTACGAGCAGTACTTC
TRBJ1-2	few	-	TRBV6-4	CASSYVGGGYTF	TGTGCCAGCAGTTACGTCGGGGGTGGCTACACCTTC
TRBJ1-1	-	TRBD1	TRBV7-9	CASSAQGGQGTEAFF	TGTGCCAGCAGCGCGCAGGGGGGCCAGGGCACTGAAGCTTTCTTT
TRBJ2-3	once	-	TRBV4-1	CASSQVGSTDTQYF	TGCGCCAGCAGCCAAGTTGGCAGCACAGATACGCAGTATTTT
TRBJ2-1	few	-	TRBV5-4	CASSSLVGDEQFF	TGTGCCAGCAGTTCTCTTGTGGGCGACGAGCAGTTCTTC
TRBJ2-5	-	TRBD2	TRBV6-5	CASSYGGGTQYF	TGTGCCAGCAGTTATGGGGGGGGAACCCAGTACTTC
TRBJ2-2	few	TRBD1	TRBV9	CASSTRTGATGELFF	TGTGCCAGCAGCACAAGGACAGGGGCCACCGGGGAGCTGTTTTTT
TRBJ2-2	-	-	TRBV10-2	CASSEWGDQIGELFF	TGCGCCAGCAGTGAATGGGGGGATCAAATCGGGGAGCTGTTTTTT
TRBJ2-3	once	TRBD1	TRBV19	CASSIGTGGWTDTQYF	TGTGCCAGTAGTATAGGGACAGGGGGTTGGACAGATACGCAGTATTTT
TRBJ1-2	-	TRBD1	TRBV29-1	CSVEPGGNYGYTF	TGCAGCGTTGAGCCAGGGGGTAACTATGGCTACACCTTC
TRBJ2-7	few	TRBD2	TRBV5-6	CATGKTSGKGRGYEQYF	TGTGCCACAGGAAAGACTAGCGGGAAGGGGAGGGGCTACGAGCAGTACTTC
TRBJ1-2	-	-	TRBV19	CASNEQPLGYGYTF	TGTGCCAGTAACGAGCAGCCCCTAGGCTATGGCTACACCTTC
TRBJ1-4	-	-	TRBV5-1	CASSWRAGFREKLFF	TGCGCCAGCAGCTGGAGAGCAGGGTTCAGGGAAAAACTGTTTTTT
TRBJ2-2	-	TRBD2	TRBV7-2	CASSRHQISGGAGELFF	TGTGCCAGCAGCCGTCACCAGATTAGCGGGGGGGCCGGGGAGCTGTTTTTT
TRBJ1-5	-	TRBD1	TRBV6-5	CASTGGQGIYRPQHF	TGTGCCAGCACCGGGGGACAGGGAATTTATCGGCCCCAGCATTTT
TRBJ1-5	-	-	TRBV2	CASSVEGLGSQPQHF	TGTGCCAGCAGTGTCGAAGGCTTAGGGAGTCAGCCCCAGCATTTT
TRBJ2-6	-	-	TRBV10-3	CAISMQGSGANVLTF	TGTGCCATCAGTATGCAGGGCTCTGGGGCCAACGTCCTGACTTTC
TRBJ2-7	-	-	TRBV5-4	CASSLQSNYEQYF	TGTGCCAGCAGCTTGCAGTCGAATTACGAGCAGTACTTC
TRBJ2-1	-	-	TRBV6-4	CASSDRGGEQFF	TGTGCCAGCAGTGACAGGGGTGGGGAGCAGTTCTTC
TRBJ1-4	once	-	TRBV7-8	CASSRLPGLTNEKLFF	TGTGCCAGCAGCCGACTCCCAGGGTTAACTAATGAAAAACTGTTTTTT
TRBJ2-1	many	-	TRBV7-6	CASSQTGYNEQFF	TGTGCCAGCAGCCAGACAGGCTACAATGAGCAGTTCTTC
TRBJ2-7	-	-	TRBV4-1	CASSQETGRVDEQYF	TGCGCCAGCAGCCAAGAAACGGGCAGGGTGGACGAGCAGTACTTC
TRBJ2-7	-	TRBD1	TRBV5-4	CASSLGPGQAYEQYF	TGTGCCAGCAGCTTGGGACCGGGACAGGCCTACGAGCAGTACTTC
TRBJ1-2	-	-	TRBV10-1	CASSPGVNYGYTF	TGCGCCAGCAGCCCAGGGGTTAACTATGGCTACACCTTC
TRBJ2-7	-	-	TRBV4-3	CASSQERVQGGLYEQYF	TGCGCCAGCAGCCAAGAAAGAGTACAGGGTGGACTCTACGAGCAGTACTTC
TRBJ1-1	-	-	TRBV28	CASRTGMNTEAFF	TGTGCCAGCAGAACCGGGATGAACACTGAAGCTTTCTTT
TRBJ2-7	-	-	TRBV4-1	CASSGEVATSYEQYF	TGCGCCAGCAGTGGGGAGGTGGCGACCTCCTACGAGCAGTACTTC
TRBJ2-1	-	TRBD2	TRBV2	CASSEARASGSDEQFF	TGTGCCAGCAGTGAAGCCAGGGCTAGCGGGAGCGATGAGCAGTTCTTC
TRBJ2-3	-	TRBD2	TRBV7-3	CASSLGTSRDTDTQYF	TGTGCCAGCAGCTTAGGGACTAGCAGAGACACAGATACGCAGTATTTT
TRBJ1-6	few	-	TRBV25-1	CASSTGPYNSPLHF	TGTGCCAGCAGTACAGGGCCCTATAATTCACCCCTCCACTTT
TRBJ2-7	-	TRBD2	TRBV29-1	CSVVWTSGYEQYF	TGCAGCGTTGTTTGGACTAGCGGCTACGAGCAGTACTTC
TRBJ2-7	-	TRBD2	TRBV4-3	CASSQGLAGIYEQYF	TGCGCCAGCAGCCAAGGACTAGCGGGGATATACGAGCAGTACTTC
TRBJ2-3	-	TRBD2	TRBV5-1	CASSLGYGRGTDTQYF	TGCGCCAGCAGCTTGGGGTACGGGAGGGGCACAGATACGCAGTATTTT
TRBJ1-1	-	-	TRBV28	CASWGGSPPLFFF	TGTGCCAGCTGGGGGGGGTCCCCCCCTTTATTTTTCTTT
TRBJ1-1	few	-	TRBV23-1	CATRARENTEAFF	TGCGCCACCCGCGCGAGGGAGAACACTGAAGCTTTCTTT
TRBJ1-1	-	-	TRBV11-2	CASTQGRVEAFF	TGTGCCAGCACCCAGGGCCGGGTGGAAGCTTTCTTT
TRBJ2-7	once	-	TRBV4-2	CASSQEGVGEQYF	TGTGCCAGCAGCCAAGAGGGCGTTGGCGAGCAGTACTTC
TRBJ2-7	-	TRBD1	TRBV6-5	CASSYSGQGTYEQYF	TGTGCCAGCAGTTACTCGGGACAGGGGACGTACGAGCAGTACTTC
TRBJ1-3	-	-	TRBV18	CASSPNTGKSGNTIYF	TGTGCCAGCTCACCAAATACAGGGAAATCTGGAAACACCATATATTTT
TRBJ2-2	-	-	TRBV27	CASSLKPTHRTRQWTGELFF	TGTGCCAGCAGTTTAAAGCCAACCCACCGGACACGCCAGTGGACCGGGGAGCTGTTTTTT
TRBJ1-2	-	-	TRBV29-1	CSVTSNYGYTF	TGCAGCGTTACCAGTAACTATGGCTACACCTTC
TRBJ1-1	-	-	TRBV5-1	CASSPKGEHTEAFF	TGCGCCAGCAGCCCCAAGGGGGAGCACACTGAAGCTTTCTTT
TRBJ1-2	-	-	TRBV5-1	CASSPGTPNYGYTF	TGCGCCAGCAGCCCGGGGACACCTAACTATGGCTACACCTTC
TRBJ2-3	-	-	TRBV2	CASSLQGTSTDTQYF	TGTGCCAGCAGTTTACAGGGAACTAGCACAGATACGCAGTATTTT
TRBJ2-1	-	TRBD2	TRBV2	CASGTSDSSYNEQFF	TGTGCCAGCGGGACTAGCGATAGCTCCTACAATGAGCAGTTCTTC
TRBJ2-5	-	TRBD2	TRBV5-6	CASSWASGTGETQYF	TGTGCCAGCAGCTGGGCTAGCGGGACTGGGGAGACCCAGTACTTC
TRBJ2-3	-	TRBD2	TRBV14	CASSPGLAGADTQYF	TGTGCCAGCAGCCCGGGACTAGCGGGGGCAGATACGCAGTATTTT
TRBJ2-7	-	-	TRBV14	CASSHPSGTYSYEQYF	TGTGCCAGCAGCCATCCCTCCGGGACATACTCCTACGAGCAGTACTTC
TRBJ1-4	-	-	TRBV28	CASRGGVGEKLFF	TGTGCCAGCCGCGGGGGTGTGGGGGAAAAACTGTTTTTT
TRBJ1-2	-	-	TRBV4-1	CASSQGLGGGAYGYTF	TGCGCCAGCAGCCAAGGACTAGGCGGGGGCGCCTATGGCTACACCTTC
TRBJ1-5	-	-	TRBV7-8	CASSTWTDSNQPQHF	TGTGCCAGCAGCACCTGGACAGATAGCAATCAGCCCCAGCATTTT